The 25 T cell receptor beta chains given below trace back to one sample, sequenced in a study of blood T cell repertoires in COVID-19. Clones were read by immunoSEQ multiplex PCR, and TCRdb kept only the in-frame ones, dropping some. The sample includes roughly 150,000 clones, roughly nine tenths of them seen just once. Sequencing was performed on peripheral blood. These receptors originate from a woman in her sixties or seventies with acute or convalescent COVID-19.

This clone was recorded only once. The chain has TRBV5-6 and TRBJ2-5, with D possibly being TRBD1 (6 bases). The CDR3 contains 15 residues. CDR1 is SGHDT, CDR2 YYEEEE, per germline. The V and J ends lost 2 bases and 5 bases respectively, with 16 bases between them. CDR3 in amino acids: CASSFPRPQGETQYF. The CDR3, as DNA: TGTGCCAGCAGCTTTCCCAGGCCCCAGGGGGAGACCCAGTACTTC.

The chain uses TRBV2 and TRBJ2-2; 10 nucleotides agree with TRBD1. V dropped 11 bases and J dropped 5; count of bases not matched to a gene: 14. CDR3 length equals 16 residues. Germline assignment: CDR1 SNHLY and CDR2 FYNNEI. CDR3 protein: CAGYSPGQGKTGELFF. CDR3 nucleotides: TGTGCCGGGTACAGCCCGGGACAGGGGAAAACCGGGGAGCTGTTTTTT.

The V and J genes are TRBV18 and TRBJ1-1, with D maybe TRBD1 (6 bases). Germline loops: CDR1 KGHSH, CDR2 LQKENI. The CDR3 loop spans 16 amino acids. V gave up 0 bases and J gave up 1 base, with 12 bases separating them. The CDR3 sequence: CASSPPHRAWNTEAFF. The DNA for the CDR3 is TGTGCCAGCTCACCACCCCACAGGGCTTGGAACACTGAAGCTTTCTTT. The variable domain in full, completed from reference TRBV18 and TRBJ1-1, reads NAGVMQNPRHLVRRRGQEARLRCSPMKGHSHVYWYRQLPEEGLKFMVYLQKENIIDESGMPKERFSAEFPKEGPSILRIQQVVRGDSAAYFCASSPPHRAWNTEAFFGQGTRLTVV.

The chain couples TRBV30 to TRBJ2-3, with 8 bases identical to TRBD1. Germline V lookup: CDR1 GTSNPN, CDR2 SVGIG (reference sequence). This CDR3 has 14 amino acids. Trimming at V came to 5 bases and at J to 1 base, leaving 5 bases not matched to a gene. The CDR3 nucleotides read TGTGCCTGGGACCTGACAGGGGGCACAGATACGCAGTATTTT. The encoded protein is CAWDLTGGTDTQYF.

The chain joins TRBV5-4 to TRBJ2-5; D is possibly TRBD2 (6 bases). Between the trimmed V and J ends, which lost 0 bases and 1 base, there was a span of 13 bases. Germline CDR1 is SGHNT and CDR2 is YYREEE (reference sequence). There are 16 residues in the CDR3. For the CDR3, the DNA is TGTGCCAGCAGCTTGGAACTCCGGGACTTCCAAGAGACCCAGTACTTC. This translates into CASSLELRDFQETQYF.

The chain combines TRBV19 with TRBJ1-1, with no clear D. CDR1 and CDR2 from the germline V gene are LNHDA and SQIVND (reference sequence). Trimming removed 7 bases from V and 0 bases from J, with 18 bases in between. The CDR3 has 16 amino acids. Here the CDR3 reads CASIRTDFGLNTEAFF. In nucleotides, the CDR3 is TGTGCCAGTATCCGGACGGACTTCGGTCTGAACACTGAAGCTTTCTTT.

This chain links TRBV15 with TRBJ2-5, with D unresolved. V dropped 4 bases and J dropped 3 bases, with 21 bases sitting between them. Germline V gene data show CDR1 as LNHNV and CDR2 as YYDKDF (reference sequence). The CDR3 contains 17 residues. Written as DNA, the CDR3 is TGTGCCACCAGCATGAAACGTGTTAGCATTACGGAAGAGACCCAGTACTTC. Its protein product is CATSMKRVSITEETQYF.

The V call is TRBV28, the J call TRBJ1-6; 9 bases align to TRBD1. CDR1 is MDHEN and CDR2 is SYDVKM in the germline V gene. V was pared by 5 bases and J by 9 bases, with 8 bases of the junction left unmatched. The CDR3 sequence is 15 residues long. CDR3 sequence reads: CASSPSGTGLSPLHF. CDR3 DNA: TGTGCCAGCAGTCCTTCCGGGACAGGGCTTTCACCCCTCCACTTT.

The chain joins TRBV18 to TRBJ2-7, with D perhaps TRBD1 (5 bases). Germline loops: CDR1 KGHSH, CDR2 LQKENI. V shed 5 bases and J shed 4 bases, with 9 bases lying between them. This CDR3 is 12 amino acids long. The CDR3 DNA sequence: TGTGCCAGCTCAAGCGACAGATACGAGCAGTACTTC. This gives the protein CASSSDRYEQYF.

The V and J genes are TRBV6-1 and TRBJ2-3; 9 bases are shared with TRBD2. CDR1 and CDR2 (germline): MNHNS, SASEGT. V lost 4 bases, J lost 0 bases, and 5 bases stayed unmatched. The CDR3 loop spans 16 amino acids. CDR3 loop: CASSALAGYSTDTQYF. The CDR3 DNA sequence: TGTGCCAGCAGTGCCCTAGCGGGGTACAGCACAGATACGCAGTATTTT.

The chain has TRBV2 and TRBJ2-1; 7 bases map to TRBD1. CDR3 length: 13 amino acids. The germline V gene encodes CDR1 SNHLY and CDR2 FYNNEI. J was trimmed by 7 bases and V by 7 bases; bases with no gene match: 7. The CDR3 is CASKYRGQNEQFF. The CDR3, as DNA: TGTGCCAGCAAATACAGGGGCCAAAATGAGCAGTTCTTC.

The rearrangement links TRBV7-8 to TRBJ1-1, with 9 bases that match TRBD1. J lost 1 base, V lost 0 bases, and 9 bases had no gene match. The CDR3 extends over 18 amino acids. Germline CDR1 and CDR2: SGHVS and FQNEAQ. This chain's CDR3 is CASSLAPINRGRNTEAFF. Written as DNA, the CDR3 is TGTGCCAGCAGCTTAGCGCCTATTAACAGGGGGCGGAACACTGAAGCTTTCTTT.

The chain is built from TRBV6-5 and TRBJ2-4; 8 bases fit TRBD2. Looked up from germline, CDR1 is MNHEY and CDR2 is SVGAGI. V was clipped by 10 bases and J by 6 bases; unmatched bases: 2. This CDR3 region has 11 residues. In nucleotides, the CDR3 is TGTGCCACCACTAGCGGAAACATTCAGTACTTC. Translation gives CATTSGNIQYF.

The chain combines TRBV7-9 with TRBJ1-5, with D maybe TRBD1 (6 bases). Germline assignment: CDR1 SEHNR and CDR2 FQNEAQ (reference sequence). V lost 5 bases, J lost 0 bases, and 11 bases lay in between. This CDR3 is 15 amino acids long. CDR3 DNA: TGTGCCAGCAGCGACGGACAGAATAGCAATCAGCCCCAGCATTTT. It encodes CASSDGQNSNQPQHF.

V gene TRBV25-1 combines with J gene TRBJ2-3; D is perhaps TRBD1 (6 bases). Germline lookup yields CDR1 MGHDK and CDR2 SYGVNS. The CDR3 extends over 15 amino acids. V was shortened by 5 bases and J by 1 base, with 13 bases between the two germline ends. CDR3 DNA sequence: TGTGCCAGCAGTCTGCTGGCAGGGGGCACAGATACGCAGTATTTT. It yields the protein CASSLLAGGTDTQYF.

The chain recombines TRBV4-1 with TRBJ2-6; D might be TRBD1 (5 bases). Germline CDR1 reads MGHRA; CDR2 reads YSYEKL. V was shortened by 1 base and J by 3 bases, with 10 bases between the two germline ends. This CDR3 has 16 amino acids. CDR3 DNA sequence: TGCGCCAGCAGCCAAGTTAAGGGGCTTGGGGCCAACGTCCTGACTTTC. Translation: CASSQVKGLGANVLTF.

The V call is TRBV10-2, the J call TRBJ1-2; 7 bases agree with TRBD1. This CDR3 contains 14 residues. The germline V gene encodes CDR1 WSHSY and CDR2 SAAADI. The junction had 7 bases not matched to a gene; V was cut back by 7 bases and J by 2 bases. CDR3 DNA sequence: TGCGCCAGCACGATGGCAGGGGGGAACTATGGCTACACCTTC. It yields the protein CASTMAGGNYGYTF.

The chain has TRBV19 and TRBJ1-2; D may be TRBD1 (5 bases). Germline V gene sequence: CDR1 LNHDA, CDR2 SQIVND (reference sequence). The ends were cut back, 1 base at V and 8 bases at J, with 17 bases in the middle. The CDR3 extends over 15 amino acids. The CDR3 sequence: CASSIAPGYHYGYTF. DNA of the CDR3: TGTGCCAGTAGTATAGCCCCAGGGTACCATTACGGCTACACCTTC.

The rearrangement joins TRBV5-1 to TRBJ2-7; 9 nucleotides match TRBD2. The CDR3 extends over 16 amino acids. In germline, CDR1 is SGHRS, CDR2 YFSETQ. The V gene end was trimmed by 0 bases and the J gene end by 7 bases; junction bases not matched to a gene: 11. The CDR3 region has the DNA TGCGCCAGCAGCTTGGCGTCGGCGGGGGGGCAGGGTGAGCAGTACTTC. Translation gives CASSLASAGGQGEQYF.

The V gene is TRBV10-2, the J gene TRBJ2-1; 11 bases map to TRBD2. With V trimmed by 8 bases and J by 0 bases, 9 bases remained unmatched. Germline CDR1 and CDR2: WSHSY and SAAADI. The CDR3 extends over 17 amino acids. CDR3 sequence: CASQSSGGTASYNEQFF. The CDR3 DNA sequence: TGCGCCAGCCAGTCTAGCGGGGGGACCGCCTCCTACAATGAGCAGTTCTTC.

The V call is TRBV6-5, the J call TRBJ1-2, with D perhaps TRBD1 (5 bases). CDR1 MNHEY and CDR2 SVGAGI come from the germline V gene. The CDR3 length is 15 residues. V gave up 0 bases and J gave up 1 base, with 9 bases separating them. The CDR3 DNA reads TGTGCCAGCAGTTACTCGGGGGGACGTAACTATGGCTACACCTTC. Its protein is CASSYSGGRNYGYTF.

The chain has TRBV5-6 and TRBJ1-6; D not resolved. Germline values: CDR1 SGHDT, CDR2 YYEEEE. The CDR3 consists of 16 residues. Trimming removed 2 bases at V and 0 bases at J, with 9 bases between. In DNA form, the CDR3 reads TGTGCCAGCAGCTTTGGTGCGAGCTCCTATAATTCACCCCTCCACTTT. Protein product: CASSFGASSYNSPLHF.

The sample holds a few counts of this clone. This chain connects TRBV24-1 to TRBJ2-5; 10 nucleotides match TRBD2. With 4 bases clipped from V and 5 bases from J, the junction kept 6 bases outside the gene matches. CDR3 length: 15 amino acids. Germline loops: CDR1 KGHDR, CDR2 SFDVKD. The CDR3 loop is CATSEQAGGSETQYF. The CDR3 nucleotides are TGTGCCACCAGTGAACAAGCGGGGGGGTCGGAGACCCAGTACTTC.

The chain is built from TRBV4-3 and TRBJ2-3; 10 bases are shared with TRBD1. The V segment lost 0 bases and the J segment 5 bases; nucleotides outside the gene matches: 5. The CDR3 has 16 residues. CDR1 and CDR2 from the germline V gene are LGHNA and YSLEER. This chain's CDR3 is CASSQERTGGIDTQYF. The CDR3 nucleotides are TGCGCCAGCAGCCAAGAAAGGACAGGGGGTATAGATACGCAGTATTTT.

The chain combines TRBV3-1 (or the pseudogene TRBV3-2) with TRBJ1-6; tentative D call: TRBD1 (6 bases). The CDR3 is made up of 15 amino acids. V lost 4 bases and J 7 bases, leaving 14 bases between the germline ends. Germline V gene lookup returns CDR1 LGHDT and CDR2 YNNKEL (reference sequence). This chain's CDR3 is CASSLGGGSNSPLHF. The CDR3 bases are TGTGCCAGCAGCCTGGGGGGGGGCTCAAATTCACCCCTCCACTTT.